This entry concerns a single T cell receptor (beta chain). Its antigen is currently unknown. This sample was included in a study of shared clonotypes between healthy human individuals. Germline CDR1 and CDR2: SEHNR and FQNEAQ (reference sequence). V gave up 4 bases and J gave up 4 bases, with 13 bases separating them. The CDR3 totals 14 residues. The study's findings and limits: Since donors were few, the genetic and exposure-history diversity represented was limited.

Profiling relied on immunoSEQ multiplex PCR, and the TCRdb table lists in-frame clones only, not all of them. The table includes about 680,000 clones, more than 70% detected once. The chain links TRBV7-9 to TRBJ1-2; D not resolved. This sequence originates from a woman in her 30s in good health. What was sequenced was memory CD4+ T cells sorted from blood. Subset given: CD45RA-negative fraction. The CDR3: CASSSSGGLYGYTF. In DNA form, the CDR3 reads TGTGCCAGCAGCTCCAGCGGCGGGCTCTATGGCTACACCTTC.